This T cell receptor (beta chain) was observed in a study of blood T cell repertoires in COVID-19. Study in general: Sources were T cells, B-cell-depleted T cells, or PBMCs; the material itself was cDNA or gDNA.

In this sample, this clone turned up once. Method: immunoSEQ multiplex PCR; TCRdb's copy keeps in-frame clones and lacks some. The data contain around 180,000 clones, approximately 85% of them singletons. Sequences were obtained from peripheral blood. This clonotype originated in an elderly man with COVID-19, enrolled during active disease.

CDR3 sequence: CASSQEGRGFVKDIQYF. The CDR3, as DNA: TGCGCCAGCAGCCAAGAGGGCAGGGGTTTCGTGAAGGACATTCAGTACTTC. The chain uses TRBV4-3 and TRBJ2-4; the D gene is possibly TRBD1 (6 bases). V lost 0 bases and J 8 bases, leaving 20 bases between the germline ends. Germline assignment: CDR1 LGHNA and CDR2 YSLEER. This CDR3 spans 17 amino acids.